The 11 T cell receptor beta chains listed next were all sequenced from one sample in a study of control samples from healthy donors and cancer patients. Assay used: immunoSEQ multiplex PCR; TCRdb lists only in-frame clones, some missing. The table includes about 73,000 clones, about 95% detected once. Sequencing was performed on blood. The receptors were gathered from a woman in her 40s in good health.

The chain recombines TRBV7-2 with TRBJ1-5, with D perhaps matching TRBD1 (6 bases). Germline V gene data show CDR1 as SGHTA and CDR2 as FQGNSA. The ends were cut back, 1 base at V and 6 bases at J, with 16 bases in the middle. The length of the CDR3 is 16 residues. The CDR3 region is CASSLGGTPMGQPQHF. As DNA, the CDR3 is TGTGCCAGCAGCTTAGGCGGGACACCCATGGGTCAGCCCCAGCATTTT.

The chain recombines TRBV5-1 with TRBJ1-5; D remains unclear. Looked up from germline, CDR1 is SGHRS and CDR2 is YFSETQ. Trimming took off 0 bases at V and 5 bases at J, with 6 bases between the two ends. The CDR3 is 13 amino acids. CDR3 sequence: CASSLGQHQPQHF. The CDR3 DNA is TGCGCCAGCAGCTTGGGGCAGCATCAGCCCCAGCATTTT.

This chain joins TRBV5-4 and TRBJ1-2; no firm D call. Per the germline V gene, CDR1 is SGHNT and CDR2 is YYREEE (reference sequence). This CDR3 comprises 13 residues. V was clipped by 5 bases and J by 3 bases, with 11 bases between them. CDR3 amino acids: CASSPPGYYGYTF. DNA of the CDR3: TGTGCCAGCAGTCCCCCGGGGTACTATGGCTACACCTTC.

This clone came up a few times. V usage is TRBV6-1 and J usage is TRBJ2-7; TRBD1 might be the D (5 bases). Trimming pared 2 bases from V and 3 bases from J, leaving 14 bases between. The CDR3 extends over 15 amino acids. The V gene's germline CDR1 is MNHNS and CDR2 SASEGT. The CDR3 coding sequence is TGTGCCAGCAGTGAAACAAGTTGGGGCGGCTACGAGCAGTACTTC. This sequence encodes CASSETSWGGYEQYF.

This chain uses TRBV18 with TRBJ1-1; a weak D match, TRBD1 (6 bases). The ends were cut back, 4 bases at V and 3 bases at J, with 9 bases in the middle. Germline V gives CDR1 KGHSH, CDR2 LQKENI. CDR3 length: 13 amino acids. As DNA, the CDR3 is TGTGCCAGCTCACGGGGGCCCGACACTGAAGCTTTCTTT. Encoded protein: CASSRGPDTEAFF.

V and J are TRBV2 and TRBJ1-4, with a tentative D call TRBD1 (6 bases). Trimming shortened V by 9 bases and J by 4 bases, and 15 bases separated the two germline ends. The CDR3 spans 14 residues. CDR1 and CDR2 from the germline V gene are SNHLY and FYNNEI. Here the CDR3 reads CASGGGPVNEKLFF. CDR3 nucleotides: TGTGCCAGTGGAGGGGGGCCCGTTAATGAAAAACTGTTTTTT.

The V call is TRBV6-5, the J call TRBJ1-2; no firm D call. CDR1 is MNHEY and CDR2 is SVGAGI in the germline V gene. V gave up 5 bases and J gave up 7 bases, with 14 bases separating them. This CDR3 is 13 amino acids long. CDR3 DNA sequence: TGTGCCAGCAGTATGGACCTCGGGAGTGGCTACACCTTC. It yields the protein CASSMDLGSGYTF.

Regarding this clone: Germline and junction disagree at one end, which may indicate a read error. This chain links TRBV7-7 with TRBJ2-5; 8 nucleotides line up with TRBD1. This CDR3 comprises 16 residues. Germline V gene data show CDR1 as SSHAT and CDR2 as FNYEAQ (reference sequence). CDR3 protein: CASSSLKGQGRETQYF. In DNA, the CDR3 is TGTGCTAGCAGCTCTCTGAAAGGACAGGGCCGGGAGACCCAGTACTTC.

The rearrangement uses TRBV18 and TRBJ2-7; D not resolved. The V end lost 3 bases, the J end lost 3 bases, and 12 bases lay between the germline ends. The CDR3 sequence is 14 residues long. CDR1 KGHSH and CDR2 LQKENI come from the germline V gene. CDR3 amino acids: CASSPIQQNYEQYF. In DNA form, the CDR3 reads TGTGCCAGCTCACCCATACAGCAAAACTACGAGCAGTACTTC.

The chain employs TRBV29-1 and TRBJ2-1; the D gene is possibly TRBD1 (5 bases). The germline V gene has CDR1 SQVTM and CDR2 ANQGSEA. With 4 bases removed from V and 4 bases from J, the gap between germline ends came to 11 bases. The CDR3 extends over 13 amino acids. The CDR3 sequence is CSVGLGQYNEQFF. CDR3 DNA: TGCAGCGTTGGTTTAGGACAATACAATGAGCAGTTCTTC.

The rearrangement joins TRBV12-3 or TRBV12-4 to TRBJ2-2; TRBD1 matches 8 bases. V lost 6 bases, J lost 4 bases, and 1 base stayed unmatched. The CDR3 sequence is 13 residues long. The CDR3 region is CASRGQGTGELFF. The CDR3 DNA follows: TGTGCCAGCAGAGGACAGGGCACCGGGGAGCTGTTTTTT.